The clone carrying this T cell receptor (beta chain) was seen only a few times. Its antigen is undetermined. The sample is drawn from a study of CD8 T cells in ankylosing spondylitis. Study-level findings and limits: Earlier work had already found some motif variants in reactive arthritis synovial fluid and blood. Reportedly, matched ankylosing spondylitis synovial fluid was significantly enriched for disease-linked clones.

Quantitative barcoded 5'-RACE was used to prepare TCR beta libraries. TCRdb redid the calling of the 5' RACE reads with MiXCR, one entry per CDR3 protein. The repertoire holds 250,000 or so distinct CDR3 sequences, with roughly a quarter as singletons. The CDR3 length is 13 residues. Germline V lookup: CDR1 DFQATT, CDR2 SNEGSKA (reference sequence). With 7 bases removed from V and 3 bases from J, the gap between germline ends came to 15 bases. Sequencing was performed on blood, either unsorted or a sorted T cell fraction (not recorded which). The clonotype originates from a male donor with ankylosing spondylitis or in good health (not recorded which). V is TRBV20-1 and J is TRBJ1-1; possibly TRBD1 for D (5 bases). This CDR3 reads CSVPWQGYTEAFF. The CDR3 nucleotides are TGCAGTGTTCCCTGGCAGGGCTACACTGAAGCTTTCTTT.